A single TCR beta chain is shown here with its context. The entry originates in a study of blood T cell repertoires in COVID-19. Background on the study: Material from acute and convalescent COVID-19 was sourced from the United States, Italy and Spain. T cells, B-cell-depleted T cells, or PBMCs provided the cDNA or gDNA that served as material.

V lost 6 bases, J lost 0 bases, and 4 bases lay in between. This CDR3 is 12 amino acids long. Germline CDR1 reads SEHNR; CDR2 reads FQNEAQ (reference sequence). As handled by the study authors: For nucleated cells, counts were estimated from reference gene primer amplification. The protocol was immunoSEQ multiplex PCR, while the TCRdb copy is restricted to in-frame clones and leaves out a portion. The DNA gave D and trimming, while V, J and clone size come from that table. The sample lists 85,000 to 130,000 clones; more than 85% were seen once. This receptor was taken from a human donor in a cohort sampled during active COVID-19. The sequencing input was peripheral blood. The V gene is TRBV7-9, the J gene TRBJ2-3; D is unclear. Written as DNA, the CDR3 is TGTGCCAGCAGTTCAAGCACAGATACGCAGTATTTT. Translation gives CASSSSTDTQYF.